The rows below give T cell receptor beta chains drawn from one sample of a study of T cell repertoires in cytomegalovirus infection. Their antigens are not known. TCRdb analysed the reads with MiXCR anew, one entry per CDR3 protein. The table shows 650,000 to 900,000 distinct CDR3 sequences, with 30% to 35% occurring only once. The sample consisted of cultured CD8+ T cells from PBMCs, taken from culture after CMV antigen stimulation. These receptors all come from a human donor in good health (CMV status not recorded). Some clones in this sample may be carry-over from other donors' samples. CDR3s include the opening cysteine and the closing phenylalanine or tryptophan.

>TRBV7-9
CASSSNSPLHF
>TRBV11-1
CASSLDQGAPLEQFF
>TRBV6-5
CASSYTQAGPVDNEQFF
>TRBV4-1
CASSQDASLYGYTF
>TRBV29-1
CSVEEGAQPDTQYF
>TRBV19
CASSIVRDNQPQHF
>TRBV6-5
CASSHTGTQYF
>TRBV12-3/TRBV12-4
CASRPGLAGLTDTQYF
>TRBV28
CASSTLHNLYGCTF
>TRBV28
CASSFTARGAGTEAFF
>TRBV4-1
CASSQDYPGTGYGYTF
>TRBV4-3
CASSQEGPPQETQYF
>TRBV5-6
CASSLVHASEAFF
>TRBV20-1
CSARDTDVNYGYTF
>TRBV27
CASSLAQGPPQYF
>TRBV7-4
CVSSLVGTPQETQYF
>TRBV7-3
CASSLMPPGQGFFTEAFF
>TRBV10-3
CAIRRDRDGEQFF
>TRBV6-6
CAEGLNANEQFF
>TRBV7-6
CASSLERGYTEAFF
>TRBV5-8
CASRGGAGTYEQYF
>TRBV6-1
CASSEDLWTDSYEQYF
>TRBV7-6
CASSKTGKLFF
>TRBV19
CASSISVGQPETQYF
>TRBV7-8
CASSSRPTGHEQYF
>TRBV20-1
CSPLVGAEAFF
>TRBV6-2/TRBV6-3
CASSYGAARDQPQHF
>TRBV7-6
CASSSNPSSANSPLHF
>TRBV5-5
CASSQDRGSQETQYF
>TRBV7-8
CANSLLLGEDYNEQFF
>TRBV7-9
CASSLAGRIQAFF
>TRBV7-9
CASSLGGGAGNEQFF
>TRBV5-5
CASSFDRAPGNTIYF
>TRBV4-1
CASSQDIQGYEQYF
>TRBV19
CASSSNKSRRQPQHF
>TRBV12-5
CASGFSGGERAENTEAFF
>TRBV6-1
CASALNRGYTEAFF